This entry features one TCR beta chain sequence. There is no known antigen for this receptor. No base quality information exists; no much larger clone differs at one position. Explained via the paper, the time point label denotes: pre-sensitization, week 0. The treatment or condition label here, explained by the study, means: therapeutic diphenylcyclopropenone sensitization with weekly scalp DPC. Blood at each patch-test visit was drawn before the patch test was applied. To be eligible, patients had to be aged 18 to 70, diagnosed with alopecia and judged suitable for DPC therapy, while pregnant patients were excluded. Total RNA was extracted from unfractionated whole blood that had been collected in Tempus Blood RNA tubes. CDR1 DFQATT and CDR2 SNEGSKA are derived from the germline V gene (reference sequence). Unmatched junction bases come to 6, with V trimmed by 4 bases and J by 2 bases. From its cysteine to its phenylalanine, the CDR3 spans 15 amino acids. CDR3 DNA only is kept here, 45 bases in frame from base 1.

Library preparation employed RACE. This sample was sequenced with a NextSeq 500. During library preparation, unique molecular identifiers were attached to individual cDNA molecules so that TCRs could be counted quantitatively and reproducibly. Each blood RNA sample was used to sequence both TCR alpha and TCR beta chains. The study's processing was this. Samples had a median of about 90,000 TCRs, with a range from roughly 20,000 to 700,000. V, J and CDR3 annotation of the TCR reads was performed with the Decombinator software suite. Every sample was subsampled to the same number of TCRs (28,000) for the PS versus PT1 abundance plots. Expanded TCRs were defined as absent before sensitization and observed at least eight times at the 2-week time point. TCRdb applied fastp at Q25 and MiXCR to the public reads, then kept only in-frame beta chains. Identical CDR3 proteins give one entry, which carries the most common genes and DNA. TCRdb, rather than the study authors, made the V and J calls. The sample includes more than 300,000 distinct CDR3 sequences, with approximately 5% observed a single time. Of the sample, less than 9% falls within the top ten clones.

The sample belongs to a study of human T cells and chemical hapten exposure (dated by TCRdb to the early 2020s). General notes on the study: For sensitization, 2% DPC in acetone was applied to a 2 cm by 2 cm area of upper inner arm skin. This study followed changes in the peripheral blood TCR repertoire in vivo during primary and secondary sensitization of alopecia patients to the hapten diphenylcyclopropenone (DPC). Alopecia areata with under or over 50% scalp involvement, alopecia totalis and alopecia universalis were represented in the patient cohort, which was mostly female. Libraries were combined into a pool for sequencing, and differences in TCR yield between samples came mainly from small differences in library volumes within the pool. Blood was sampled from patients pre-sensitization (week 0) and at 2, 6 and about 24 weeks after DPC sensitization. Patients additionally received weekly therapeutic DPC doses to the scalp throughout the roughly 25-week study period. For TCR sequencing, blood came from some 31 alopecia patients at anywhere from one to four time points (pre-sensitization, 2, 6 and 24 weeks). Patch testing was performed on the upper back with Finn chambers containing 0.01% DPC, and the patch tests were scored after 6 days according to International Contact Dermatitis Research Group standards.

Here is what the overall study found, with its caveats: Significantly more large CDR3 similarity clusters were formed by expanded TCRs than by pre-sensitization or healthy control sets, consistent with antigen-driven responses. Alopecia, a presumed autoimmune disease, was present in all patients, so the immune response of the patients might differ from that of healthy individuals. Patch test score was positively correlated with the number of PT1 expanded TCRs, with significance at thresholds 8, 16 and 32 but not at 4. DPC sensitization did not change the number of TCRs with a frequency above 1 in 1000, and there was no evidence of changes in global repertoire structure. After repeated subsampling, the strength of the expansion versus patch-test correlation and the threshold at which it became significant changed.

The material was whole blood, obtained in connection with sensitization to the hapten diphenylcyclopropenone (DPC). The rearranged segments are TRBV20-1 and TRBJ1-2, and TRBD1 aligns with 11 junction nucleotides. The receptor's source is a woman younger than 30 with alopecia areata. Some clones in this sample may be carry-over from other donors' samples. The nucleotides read TGCAGTGCTAACGATCGGACAGGGGGCAACTATGGCTACACCTTC. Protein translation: CSANDRTGGNYGYTF.